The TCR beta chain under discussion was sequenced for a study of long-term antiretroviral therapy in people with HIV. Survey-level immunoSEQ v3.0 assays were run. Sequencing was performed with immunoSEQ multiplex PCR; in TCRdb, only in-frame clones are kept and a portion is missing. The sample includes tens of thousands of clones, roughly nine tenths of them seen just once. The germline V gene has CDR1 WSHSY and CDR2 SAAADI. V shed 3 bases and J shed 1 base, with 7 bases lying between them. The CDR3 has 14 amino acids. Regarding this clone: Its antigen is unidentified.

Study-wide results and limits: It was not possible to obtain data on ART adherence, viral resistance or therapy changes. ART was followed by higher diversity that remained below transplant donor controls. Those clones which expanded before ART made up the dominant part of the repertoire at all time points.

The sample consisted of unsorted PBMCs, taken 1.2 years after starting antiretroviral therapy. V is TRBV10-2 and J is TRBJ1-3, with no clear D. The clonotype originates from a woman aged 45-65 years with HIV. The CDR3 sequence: CASSDLFSGNTIYF. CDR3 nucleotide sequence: TGCGCCAGCAGTGATCTATTTTCTGGAAACACCATATATTTT.